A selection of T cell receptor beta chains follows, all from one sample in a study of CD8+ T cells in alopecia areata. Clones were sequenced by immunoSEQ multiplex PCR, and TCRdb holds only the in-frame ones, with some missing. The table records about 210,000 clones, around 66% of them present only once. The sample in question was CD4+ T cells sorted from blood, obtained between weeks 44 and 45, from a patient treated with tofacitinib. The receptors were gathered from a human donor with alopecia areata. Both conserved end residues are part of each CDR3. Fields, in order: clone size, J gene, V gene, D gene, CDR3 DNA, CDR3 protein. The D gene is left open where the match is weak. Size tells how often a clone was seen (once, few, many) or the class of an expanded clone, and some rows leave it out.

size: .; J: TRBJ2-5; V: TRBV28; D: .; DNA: TGTGCCAGCACCGCCGGGACGGGGGAGACCCAGTACTTC; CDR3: CASTAGTGETQYF
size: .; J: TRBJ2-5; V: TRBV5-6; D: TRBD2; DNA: TGTGCCAGCAGCTTGGCCCCGCCTAGCGGCCAAGAGACCCAGTACTTC; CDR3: CASSLAPPSGQETQYF
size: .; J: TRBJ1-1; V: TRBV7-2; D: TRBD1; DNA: TGTGCCAGCAGCTCTCGGACAGGGTCATTCGCTGAAGCTTTCTTT; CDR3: CASSSRTGSFAEAFF
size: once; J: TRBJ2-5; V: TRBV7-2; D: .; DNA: TGTGCCAGCAGCCGAGGTAGCGTGGAGACCCAGTACTTC; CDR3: CASSRGSVETQYF
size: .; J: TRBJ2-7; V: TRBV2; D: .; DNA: TGTGCCAGCAGTGACAGGGGTTTTTTTTACGAGCAGTACTTC; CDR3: CASSDRGFFYEQYF
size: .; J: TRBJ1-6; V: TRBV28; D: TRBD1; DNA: TGTGCCAGCAGTTTGCCGACAGGGATTCATTCACCCCTCCACTTT; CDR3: CASSLPTGIHSPLHF
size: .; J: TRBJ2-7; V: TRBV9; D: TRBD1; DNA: TGTGCCAGCAGCGCTCCGGGACAGGGTTACGAGCAGTACTTC; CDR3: CASSAPGQGYEQYF
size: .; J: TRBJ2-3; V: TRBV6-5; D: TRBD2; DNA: TGTGCCAGCAGAACCGGGACTAGGGCAGATACGCAGTATTTT; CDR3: CASRTGTRADTQYF
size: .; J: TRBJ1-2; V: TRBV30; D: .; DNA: TGTGCCTGGAGTGAGGCAGCCCATGGCTACACCTTC; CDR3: CAWSEAAHGYTF
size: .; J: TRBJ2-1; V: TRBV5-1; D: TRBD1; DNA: TGCGCCAGCAGCTCGAACAGGGGGCCCATCAATGAGCAGTTCTTC; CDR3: CASSSNRGPINEQFF
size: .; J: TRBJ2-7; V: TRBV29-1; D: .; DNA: TGCAGCCCCCTGGTGGGGGATACCTACGAGCAGTACTTC; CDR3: CSPLVGDTYEQYF
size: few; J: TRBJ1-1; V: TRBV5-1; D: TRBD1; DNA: TGCGCCAGCAGCATTGACAGGGCGGTTGCTCACACTGAAGCTTTCTTT; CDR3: CASSIDRAVAHTEAFF
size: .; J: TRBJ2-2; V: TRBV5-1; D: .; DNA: TGCGCCAGCAGCTTCACTAGCGGGGAGCTGTTTTTT; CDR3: CASSFTSGELFF
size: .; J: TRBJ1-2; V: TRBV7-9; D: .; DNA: TGTGCCAGCAGCCCAATCGGAGGGTATGGCTACACCTTC; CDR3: CASSPIGGYGYTF
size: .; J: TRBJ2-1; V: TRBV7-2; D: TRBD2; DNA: TGTGCCAGCAGCTTTCTAGCGGGCTCATACAATGAGCAGTTCTTC; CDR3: CASSFLAGSYNEQFF
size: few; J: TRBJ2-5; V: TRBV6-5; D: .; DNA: TGTGCCAGCAGTCTCGCCGGAGGGGGGACCCAGTACTTC; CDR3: CASSLAGGGTQYF
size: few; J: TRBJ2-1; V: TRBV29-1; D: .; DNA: TGCAGCGTTCCTTTGCTGGGACGGCCGACAAACTACAATGAGCAGTTCTTC; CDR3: CSVPLLGRPTNYNEQFF
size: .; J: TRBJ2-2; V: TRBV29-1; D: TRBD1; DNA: TGCAGCGTCAGGGTTCAGGGGGCCGGGGAGCTGTTTTTT; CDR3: CSVRVQGAGELFF
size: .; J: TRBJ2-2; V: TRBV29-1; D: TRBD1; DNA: TGCAGCGTTGATATCGCAGGGGGCGGCGGGGAGCTGTTTTTT; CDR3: CSVDIAGGGGELFF
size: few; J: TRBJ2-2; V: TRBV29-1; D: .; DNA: TGCAGCGTTCTTATACAGGGATACACCGGGGAGCTGTTTTTT; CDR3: CSVLIQGYTGELFF
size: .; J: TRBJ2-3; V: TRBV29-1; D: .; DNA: TGCAGCGTTGAATTGTACTGGCGGGCAGATACGCAGTATTTT; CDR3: CSVELYWRADTQYF
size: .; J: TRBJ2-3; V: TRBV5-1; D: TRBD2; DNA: TGCGCCAGCTCACCGCAGCGGGGGGGAAACACAGATACGCAGTATTTT; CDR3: CASSPQRGGNTDTQYF
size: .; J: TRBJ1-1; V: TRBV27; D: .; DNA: TGTGCCAGCAGTTTCCTACAGGGAGGTGAAGCTTTCTTT; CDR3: CASSFLQGGEAFF
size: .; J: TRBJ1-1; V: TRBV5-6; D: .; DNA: TGTGCCAGCAGCCCGACAGGCCGAACTGAAGCTTTCTTT; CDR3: CASSPTGRTEAFF
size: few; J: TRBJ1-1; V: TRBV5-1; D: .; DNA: TGCGCCAGCAGCTTGGCCCCAGGCCTGGGCACTGAAGCTTTCTTT; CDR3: CASSLAPGLGTEAFF
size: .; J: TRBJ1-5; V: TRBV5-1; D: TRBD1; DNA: TGCGCCAGCAGCCTCGGGACAGGGATGGTACAGCCCCAGCATTTT; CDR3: CASSLGTGMVQPQHF
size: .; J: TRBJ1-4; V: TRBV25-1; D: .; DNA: TGTGCCAGCAGTAACGACCGGGACCTTGAGAGAGAAAAACTGTTTTTT; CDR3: CASSNDRDLEREKLFF
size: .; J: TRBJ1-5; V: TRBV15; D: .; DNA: TGTGCCACCAGCAGCGCCCGAGACAGCCATAGCAATCAGCCCCAGCATTTT; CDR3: CATSSARDSHSNQPQHF
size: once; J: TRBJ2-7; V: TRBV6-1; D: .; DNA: TGTGCCAGCAGTGGAAGGGACCGCTACGAGCAGTACTTC; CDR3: CASSGRDRYEQYF
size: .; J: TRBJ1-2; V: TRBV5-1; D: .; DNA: TGCGCCAGCAGCTTGGCCAGCGGATCTAAGGAAGGCTACACCTTC; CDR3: CASSLASGSKEGYTF
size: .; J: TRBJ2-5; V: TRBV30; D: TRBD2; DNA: TGTGCCTGGCATAGGGGACTAGCGGGGAATATTGGGGAGACCCAGTACTTC; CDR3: CAWHRGLAGNIGETQYF
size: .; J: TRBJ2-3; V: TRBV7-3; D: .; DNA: TGTGCCAGCAGCTTACAGGGGAGCACAGATACGCAGTATTTT; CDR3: CASSLQGSTDTQYF
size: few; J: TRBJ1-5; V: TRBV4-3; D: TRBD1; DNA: TGCGCCAGCAGCCAAGACGCGAGGGGACAGAATCAGCCCCAGCATTTT; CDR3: CASSQDARGQNQPQHF
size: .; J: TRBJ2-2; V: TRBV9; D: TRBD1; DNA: TGTGCCAGCAGCCTCACTTGGACAGGGGCGAACACCGGGGAGCTGTTTTTT; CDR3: CASSLTWTGANTGELFF
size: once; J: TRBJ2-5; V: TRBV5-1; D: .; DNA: TGCGCCAGCAGCATTCAAGGTGCGGAGACCCAGTACTTC; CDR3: CASSIQGAETQYF
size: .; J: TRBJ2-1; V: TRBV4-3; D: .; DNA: TGCGCCAGCAGCCTGACTGGTGGAGGAAATGAGCAGTTCTTC; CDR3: CASSLTGGGNEQFF
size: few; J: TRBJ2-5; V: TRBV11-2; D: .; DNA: TGTGCCAGCAGCTTAGGAGGGACCCAGTACTTC; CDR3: CASSLGGTQYF
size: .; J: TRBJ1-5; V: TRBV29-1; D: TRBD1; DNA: TGCAGCGTTGGACAGGGTGATCAGCCCCAGCATTTT; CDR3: CSVGQGDQPQHF
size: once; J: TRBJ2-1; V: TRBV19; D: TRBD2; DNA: TGTGCCAGTAGTATAGTCCTAGCGGGTAACAATGAGCAGTTCTTC; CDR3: CASSIVLAGNNEQFF
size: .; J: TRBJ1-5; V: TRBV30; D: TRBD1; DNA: TGTGCCTGGAGTCCACCCAATCGACAGGGGACCAAGCCCCAGCATTTT; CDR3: CAWSPPNRQGTKPQHF
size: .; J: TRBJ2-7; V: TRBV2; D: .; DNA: TGTGCCAGCAGTGAAGTTGAGGAGCAGTACTTC; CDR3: CASSEVEEQYF
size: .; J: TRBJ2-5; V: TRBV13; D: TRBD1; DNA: TGTGCCAGCAGCCCGAGACCGGGACAGAGACAAGAGACCCAGTACTTC; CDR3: CASSPRPGQRQETQYF
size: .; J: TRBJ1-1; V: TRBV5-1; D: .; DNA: TGCGCCAGCAGCTTGGAAAGTACGGGGAACACTGAAGCTTTCTTT; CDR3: CASSLESTGNTEAFF
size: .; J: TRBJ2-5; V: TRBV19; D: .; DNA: TGTGCCAGTAGTATCGGGGGACACCGTCAAGAGACCCAGTACTTC; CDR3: CASSIGGHRQETQYF
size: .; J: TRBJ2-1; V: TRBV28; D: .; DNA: TGTGCCAGCACACCACTGGGCATAAGCTCCTACAATGAGCAGTTCTTC; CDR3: CASTPLGISSYNEQFF
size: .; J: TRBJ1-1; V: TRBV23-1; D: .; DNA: TGCGCCAGCAGTCAGTACACTGAAGCTTTCTTT; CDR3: CASSQYTEAFF
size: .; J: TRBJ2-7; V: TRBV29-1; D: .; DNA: TGCAGCGTTGGGCGGAGCTCCTACGAGCAGTACTTC; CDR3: CSVGRSSYEQYF
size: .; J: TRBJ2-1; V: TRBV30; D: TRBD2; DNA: TGTGCCTGGAGTGTACGGAGGCTAGCGGGGGACAATGAGCAGTTCTTC; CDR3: CAWSVRRLAGDNEQFF
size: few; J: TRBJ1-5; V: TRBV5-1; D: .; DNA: TGCGCCAGCAGCTTGACAATCAATCAGCCCCAGCATTTT; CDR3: CASSLTINQPQHF
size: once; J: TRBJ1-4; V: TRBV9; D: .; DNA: TGTGCCAGCAGCGCAGGCTTTGGAAAACTGTTTTTT; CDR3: CASSAGFGKLFF
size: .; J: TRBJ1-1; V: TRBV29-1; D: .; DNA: TGCAGCGTTCTCCTCAGGGGTATGAACACTGAAGCTTTCTTT; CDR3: CSVLLRGMNTEAFF
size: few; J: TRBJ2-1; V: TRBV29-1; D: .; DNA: TGCAGCGTTGATCGTACACAGGGCAATGAGCAGTTCTTC; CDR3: CSVDRTQGNEQFF
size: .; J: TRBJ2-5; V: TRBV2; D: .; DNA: TGTGCCAGCAGTGAAGGACAGGCCGGCCAAGAGACCCAGTACTTC; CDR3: CASSEGQAGQETQYF
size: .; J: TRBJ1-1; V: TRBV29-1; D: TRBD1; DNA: TGCAGCGTGGCTTGGACAGGGACGGTCTCTGAAGCTTTCTTT; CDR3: CSVAWTGTVSEAFF
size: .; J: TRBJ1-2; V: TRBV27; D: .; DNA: TGTGCCAGCAGTCGGACATCGGACAACTATGGCTACACCTTC; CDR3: CASSRTSDNYGYTF
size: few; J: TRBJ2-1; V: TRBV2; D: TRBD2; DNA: TGTGCCAGCAGTAGCGGACTAGCGGGGCGAGGGGATGAGCAGTTCTTC; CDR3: CASSSGLAGRGDEQFF
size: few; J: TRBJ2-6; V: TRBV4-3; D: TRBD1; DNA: TGCGCCAGCAGCCAAGAGAACAGGGGGCGAAACGTCCTGACTTTC; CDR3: CASSQENRGRNVLTF
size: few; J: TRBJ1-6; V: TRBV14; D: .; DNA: TGTGCCAGCAGCCAAGTTCCGGGGAATTCACCCCTCCACTTT; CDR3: CASSQVPGNSPLHF
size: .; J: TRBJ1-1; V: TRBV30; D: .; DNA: TGTGCCTGGAGTGGACAGGCTAACACTGAAGCTTTCTTT; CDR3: CAWSGQANTEAFF